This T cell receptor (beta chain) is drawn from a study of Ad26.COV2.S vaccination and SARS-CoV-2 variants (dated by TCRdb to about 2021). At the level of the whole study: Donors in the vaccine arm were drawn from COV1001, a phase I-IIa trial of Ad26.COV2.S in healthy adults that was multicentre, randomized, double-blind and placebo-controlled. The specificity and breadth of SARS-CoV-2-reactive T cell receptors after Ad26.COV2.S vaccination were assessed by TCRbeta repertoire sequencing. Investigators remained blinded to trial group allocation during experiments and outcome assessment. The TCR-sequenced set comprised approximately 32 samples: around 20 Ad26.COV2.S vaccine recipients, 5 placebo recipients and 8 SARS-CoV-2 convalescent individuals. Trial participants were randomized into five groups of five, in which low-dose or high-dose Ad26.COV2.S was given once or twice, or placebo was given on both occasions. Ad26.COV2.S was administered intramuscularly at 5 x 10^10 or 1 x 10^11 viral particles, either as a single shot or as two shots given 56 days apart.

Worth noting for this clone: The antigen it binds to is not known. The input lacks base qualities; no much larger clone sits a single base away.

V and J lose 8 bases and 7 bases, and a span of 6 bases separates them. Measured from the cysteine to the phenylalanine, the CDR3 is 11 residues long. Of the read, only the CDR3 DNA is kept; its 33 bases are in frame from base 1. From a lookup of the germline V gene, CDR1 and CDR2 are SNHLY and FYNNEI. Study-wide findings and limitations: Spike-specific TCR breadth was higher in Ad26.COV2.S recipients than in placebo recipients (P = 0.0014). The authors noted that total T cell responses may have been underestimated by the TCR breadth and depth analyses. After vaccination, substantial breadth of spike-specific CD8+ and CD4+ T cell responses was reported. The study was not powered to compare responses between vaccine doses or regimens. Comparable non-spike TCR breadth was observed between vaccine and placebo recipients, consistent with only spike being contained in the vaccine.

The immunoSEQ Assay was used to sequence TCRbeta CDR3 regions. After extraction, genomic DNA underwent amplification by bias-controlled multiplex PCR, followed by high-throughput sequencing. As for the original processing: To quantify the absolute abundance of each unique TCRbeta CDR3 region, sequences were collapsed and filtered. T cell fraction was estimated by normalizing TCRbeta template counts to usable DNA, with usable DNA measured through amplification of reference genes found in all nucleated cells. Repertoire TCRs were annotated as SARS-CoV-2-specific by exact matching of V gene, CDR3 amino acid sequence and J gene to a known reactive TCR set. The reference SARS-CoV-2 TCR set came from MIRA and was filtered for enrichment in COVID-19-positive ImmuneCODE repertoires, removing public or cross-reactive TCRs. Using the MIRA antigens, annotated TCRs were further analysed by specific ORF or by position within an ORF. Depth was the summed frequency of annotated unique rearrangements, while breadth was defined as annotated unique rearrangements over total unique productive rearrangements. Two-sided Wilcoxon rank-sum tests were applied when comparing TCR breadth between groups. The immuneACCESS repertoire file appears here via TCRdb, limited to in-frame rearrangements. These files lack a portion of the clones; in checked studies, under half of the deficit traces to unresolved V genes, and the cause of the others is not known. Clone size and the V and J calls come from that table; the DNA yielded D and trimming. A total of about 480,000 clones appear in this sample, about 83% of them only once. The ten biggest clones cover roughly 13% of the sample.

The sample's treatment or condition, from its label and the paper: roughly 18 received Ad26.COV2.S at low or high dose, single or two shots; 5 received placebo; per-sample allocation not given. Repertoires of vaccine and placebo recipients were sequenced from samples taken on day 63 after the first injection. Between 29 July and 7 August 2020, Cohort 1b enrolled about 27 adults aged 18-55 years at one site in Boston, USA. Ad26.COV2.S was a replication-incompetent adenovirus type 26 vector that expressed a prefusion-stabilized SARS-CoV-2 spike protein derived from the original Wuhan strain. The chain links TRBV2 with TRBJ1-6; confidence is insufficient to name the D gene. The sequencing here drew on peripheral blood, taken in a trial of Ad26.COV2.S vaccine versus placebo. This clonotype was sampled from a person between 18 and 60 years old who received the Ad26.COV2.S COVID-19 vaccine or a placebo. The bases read TGTGCCAGCGCGGGAAATTCACCCCTCCACTTT. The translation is CASAGNSPLHF.